A few counts support the clone carrying this T cell receptor (beta chain). As yet, its antigen is unknown. Sample treatment: oral pan-JAK inhibitor, 5-10 mg twice daily. The source of the sample is a study of CD8+ T cells in alopecia areata. RNA extraction and reverse transcription yielded cDNA as sequencing template. The method was immunoSEQ multiplex PCR; TCRdb's version includes in-frame clones alone and lacks a portion of them. The sample records about 190,000 clones, 55% to 70% being singletons. Regarding the study as a whole: In scalp and blood during tofacitinib, many expanded lesional clones persisted.

V was clipped by 5 bases and J by 0 bases; unmatched bases: 6. This CDR3 has 16 amino acids. The germline gives CDR1 MNHEY, CDR2 SMNVEV (reference sequence). The source of this sequence is a human donor with alopecia areata. The starting material was CD4+ T cells sorted from blood, obtained at week 4, from a patient treated with tofacitinib. The chain carries TRBV27 and TRBJ2-2, with 7 bases lining up with TRBD1. CDR3 region: CASSLRQGSNTGELFF. Written as DNA, the CDR3 is TGTGCCAGCAGTCTCCGACAGGGTTCGAACACCGGGGAGCTGTTTTTT.